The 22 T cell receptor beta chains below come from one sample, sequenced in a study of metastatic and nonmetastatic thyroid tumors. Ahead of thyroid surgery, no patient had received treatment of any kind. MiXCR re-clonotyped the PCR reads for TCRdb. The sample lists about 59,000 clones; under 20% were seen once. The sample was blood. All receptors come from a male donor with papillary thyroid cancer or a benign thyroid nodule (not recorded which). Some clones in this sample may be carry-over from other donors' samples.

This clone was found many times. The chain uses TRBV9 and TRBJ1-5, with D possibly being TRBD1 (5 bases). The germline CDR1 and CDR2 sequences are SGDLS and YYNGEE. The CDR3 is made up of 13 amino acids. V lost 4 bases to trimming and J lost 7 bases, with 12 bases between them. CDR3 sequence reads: CASSPSEGQPQHF. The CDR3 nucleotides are TGTGCCAGCAGCCCAAGTGAGGGGCAGCCCCAGCATTTT.

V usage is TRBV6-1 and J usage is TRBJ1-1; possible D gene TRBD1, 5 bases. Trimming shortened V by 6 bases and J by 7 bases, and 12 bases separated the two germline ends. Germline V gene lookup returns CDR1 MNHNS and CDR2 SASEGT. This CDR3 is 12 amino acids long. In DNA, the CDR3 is TGTGCCAGCAGACCAAAAGGGGATGAAGCTTTCTTT. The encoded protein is CASRPKGDEAFF.

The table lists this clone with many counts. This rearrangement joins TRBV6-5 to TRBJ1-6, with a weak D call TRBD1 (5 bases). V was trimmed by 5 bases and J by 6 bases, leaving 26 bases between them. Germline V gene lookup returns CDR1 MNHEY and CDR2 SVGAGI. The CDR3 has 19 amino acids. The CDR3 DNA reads TGTGCCAGCAGTCCGATAGCCCCCTCGACGACAGTAATTAATTCACCCCTCCACTTT. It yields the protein CASSPIAPSTTVINSPLHF.

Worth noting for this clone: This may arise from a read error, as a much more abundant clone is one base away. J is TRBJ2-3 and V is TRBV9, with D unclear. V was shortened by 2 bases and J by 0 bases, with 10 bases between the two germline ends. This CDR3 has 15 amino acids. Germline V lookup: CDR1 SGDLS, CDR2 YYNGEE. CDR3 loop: CASSVGEVSTDTQYF. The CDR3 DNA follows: TGTGCCAGCAGCGTGGGTGAAGTTAGCACAGATACGCAGTATTTT.

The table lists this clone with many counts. For the CDR3, the DNA is TGTGCCAGCAGTAACGTACTGCGTCGGGGCAAAGAGACCCAGTACTTC. Translated: CASSNVLRRGKETQYF. The J gene is TRBJ2-5, the V gene TRBV6-1; TRBD1 or TRBD2 may be the D gene (5 bases each). V shed 5 bases and J shed 3 bases, with 19 bases lying between them. Germline CDR1 reads MNHNS; CDR2 reads SASEGT. The CDR3 runs 16 residues.

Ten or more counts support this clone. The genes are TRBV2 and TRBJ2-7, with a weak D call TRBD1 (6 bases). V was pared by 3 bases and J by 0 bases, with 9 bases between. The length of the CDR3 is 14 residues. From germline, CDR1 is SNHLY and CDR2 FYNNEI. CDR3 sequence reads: CASSEGHSSYEQYF. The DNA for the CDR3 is TGTGCCAGCAGTGAGGGACATAGCTCCTACGAGCAGTACTTC.

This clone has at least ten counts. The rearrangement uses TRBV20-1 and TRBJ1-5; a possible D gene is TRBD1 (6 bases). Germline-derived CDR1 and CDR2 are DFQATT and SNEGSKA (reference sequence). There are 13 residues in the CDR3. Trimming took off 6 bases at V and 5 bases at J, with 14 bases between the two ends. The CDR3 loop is CSAGTWGDQPQHF. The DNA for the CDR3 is TGCAGTGCCGGGACATGGGGTGATCAGCCCCAGCATTTT.

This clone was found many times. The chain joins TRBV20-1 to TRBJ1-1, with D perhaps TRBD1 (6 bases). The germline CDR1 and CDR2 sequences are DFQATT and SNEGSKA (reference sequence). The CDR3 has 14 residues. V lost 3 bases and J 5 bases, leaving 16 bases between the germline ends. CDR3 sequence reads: CSARGDDRPTEAFF. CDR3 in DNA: TGCAGTGCTAGGGGGGATGACAGGCCGACTGAAGCTTTCTTT.

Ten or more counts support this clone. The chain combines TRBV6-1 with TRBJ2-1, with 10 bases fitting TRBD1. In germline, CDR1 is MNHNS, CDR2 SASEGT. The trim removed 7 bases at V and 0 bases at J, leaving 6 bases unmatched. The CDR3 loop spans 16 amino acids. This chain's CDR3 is CASTQRQGASYNEQFF. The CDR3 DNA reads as TGTGCCAGCACCCAGAGACAGGGGGCCTCCTACAATGAGCAGTTCTTC.

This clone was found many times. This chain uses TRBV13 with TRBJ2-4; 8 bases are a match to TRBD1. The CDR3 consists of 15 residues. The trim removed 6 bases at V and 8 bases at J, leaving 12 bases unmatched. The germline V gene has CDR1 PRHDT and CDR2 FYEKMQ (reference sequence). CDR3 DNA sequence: TGTGCCAGCAGTACGAACCCAGGGGGCAGGGACATTCAGTACTTC. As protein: CASSTNPGGRDIQYF.

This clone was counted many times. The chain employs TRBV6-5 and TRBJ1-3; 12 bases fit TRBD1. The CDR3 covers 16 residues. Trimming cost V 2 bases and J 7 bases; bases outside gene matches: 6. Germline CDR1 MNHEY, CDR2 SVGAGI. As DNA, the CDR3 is TGTGCCAGCAGTTACGAAGGGACAGGGGGCCGTAACACCATATATTTT. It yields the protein CASSYEGTGGRNTIYF.

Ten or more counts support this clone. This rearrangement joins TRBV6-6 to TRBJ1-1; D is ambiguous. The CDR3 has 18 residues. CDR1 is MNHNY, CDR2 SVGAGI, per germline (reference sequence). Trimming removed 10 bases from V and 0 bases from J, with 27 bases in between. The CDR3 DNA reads TGTGCCACTTCAGGCCCCACGGCCCTACCTAATATGAACACTGAAGCTTTCTTT. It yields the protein CATSGPTALPNMNTEAFF.

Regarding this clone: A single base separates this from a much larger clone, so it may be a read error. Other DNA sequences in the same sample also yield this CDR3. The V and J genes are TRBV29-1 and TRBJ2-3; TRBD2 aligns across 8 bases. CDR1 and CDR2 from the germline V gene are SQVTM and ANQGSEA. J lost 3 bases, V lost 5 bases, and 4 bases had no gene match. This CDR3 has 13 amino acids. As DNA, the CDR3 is TGCAGCGTTCCCGGCGGGAGGACAGATACGCAGTATTTT. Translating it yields CSVPGGRTDTQYF.

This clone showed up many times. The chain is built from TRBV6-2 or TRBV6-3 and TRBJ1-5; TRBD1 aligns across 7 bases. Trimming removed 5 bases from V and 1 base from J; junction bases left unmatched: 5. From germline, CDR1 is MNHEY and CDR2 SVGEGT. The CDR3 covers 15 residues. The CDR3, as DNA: TGTGCCAGCAGTACAGGGGAAGGGAGCAATCAGCCCCAGCATTTT. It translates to CASSTGEGSNQPQHF.

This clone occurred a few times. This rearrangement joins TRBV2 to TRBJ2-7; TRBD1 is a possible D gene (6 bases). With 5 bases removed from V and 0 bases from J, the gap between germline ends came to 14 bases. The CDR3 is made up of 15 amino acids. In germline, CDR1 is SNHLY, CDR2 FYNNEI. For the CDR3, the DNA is TGTGCCAGCAGTTCCCAGGGGTCCAGCTCCTACGAGCAGTACGTC. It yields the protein CASSSQGSSSYEQYV.

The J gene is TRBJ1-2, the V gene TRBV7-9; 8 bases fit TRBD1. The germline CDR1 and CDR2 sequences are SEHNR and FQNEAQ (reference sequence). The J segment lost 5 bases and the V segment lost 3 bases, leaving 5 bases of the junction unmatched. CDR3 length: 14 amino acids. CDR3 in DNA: TGTGCCAGCAGCTTCGACCGACAGGGGTATGGCTACACCTTC. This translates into CASSFDRQGYGYTF. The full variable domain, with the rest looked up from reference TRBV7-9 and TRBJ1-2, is DTGVSQNPRHKITKRGQNVTFRCDPISEHNRLYWYRQTLGQGPEFLTYFQNEAQLEKSRLLSDRFSAERPKGSFSTLEIQRTEQGDSAMYLCASSFDRQGYGYTFGSGTRLTVV.

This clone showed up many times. This CDR3 reads CATSRENINLPTDTQYF. Here the CDR3 DNA reads TGTGCCACCAGCAGAGAGAACATTAACCTTCCGACGGATACGCAGTATTTT. The chain links TRBV15 to TRBJ2-3; D gene ambiguous. The CDR3 has 17 amino acids. Germline V CDR1 and CDR2: LNHNV, YYDKDF (reference sequence). Trimming took off 0 bases at V and 6 bases at J, with 19 bases between the two ends.

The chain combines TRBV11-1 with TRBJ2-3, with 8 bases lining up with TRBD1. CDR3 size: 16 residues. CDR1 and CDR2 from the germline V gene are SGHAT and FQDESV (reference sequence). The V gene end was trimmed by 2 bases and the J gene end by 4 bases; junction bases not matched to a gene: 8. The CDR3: CASSLQGAGAADTQYF. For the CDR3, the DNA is TGTGCCAGCAGCTTACAGGGGGCTGGGGCCGCAGATACGCAGTATTTT.

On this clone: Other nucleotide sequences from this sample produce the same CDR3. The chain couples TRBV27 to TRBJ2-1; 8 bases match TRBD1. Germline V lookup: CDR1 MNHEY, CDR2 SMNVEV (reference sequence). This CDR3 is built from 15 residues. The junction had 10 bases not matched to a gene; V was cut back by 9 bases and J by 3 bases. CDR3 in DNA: TGTGCCAGTACCCCTGGGACAGGTGGCTACAATGAGCAGTTCTTC. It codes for CASTPGTGGYNEQFF.

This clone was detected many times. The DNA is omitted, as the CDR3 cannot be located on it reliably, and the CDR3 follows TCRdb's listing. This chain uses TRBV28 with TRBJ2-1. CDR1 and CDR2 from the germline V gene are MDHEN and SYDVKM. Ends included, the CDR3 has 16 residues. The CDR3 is CASSTSWSSSYNEQFF.

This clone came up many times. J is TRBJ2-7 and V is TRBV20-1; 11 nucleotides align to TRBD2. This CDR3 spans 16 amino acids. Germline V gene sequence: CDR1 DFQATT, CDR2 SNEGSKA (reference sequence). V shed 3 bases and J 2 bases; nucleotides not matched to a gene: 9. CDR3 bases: TGCAGTGCTAGGCGATCCCCGGGACTAGCGGCCTACGAGCAGTACGTC. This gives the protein CSARRSPGLAAYEQYV.

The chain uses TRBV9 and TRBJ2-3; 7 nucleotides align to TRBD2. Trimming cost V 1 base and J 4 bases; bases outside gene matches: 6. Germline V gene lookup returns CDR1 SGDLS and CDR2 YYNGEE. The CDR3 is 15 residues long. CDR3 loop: CASSVTPGGADTQYF. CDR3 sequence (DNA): TGTGCCAGCAGCGTAACCCCGGGAGGAGCAGATACGCAGTATTTT.